Described below is a single T cell receptor beta chain sequence and its context. No cognate antigen has been identified for it. No base quality information exists; no much larger clone differs at one position. This specimen comes from a study of radiation and T cells in renal cell carcinoma (TCRdb year 2020). As for the study more broadly: Samples came from a clinical trial, in which primary renal cell carcinomas received 15 Gy stereotactic body radiation therapy followed by nephrectomy 4 weeks later. In total, about 53 samples, comprising around 26 tumors and 27 peripheral blood samples, were subjected to TCR beta sequencing. In the 40 to 55 samples combined, some 4,000,000 unique CDR3 nucleotide sequences were found, encoding approximately 2,800,000 unique CDR3 amino acid sequences. The investigation overall reported the following: Because the trial had a single-armed design, the trial could not examine how radiation dose or scheduling affected the TCR repertoire. Top tumor clonotypes rose in blood from baseline to 2 weeks post-radiation, then contracted by 4 weeks, suggesting transient expansion of tumor-resident clones. Tracking of blood repertoire dynamics stopped at about 4 weeks after treatment, with no follow-up past that point. Because no pretreatment tumor biopsies were available, whether clonotypes were present in the tumor at baseline could not be determined.

The germline V gene sets CDR1 to SGHTS and CDR2 to YDEGEE. From its cysteine to its phenylalanine, the CDR3 spans 13 amino acids. The DNA shown is the 39-base CDR3, in frame from base 1. V lost 0 bases and J lost 7 bases; the stretch between them is 7 bases long. The immunoSEQ kit was used, according to the manufacturer's recommendations, to generate TCR beta libraries from genomic DNA. To prepare the libraries, a first multiplex PCR with proprietary primers was run, followed by a second PCR that added unique barcodes, and a bead cleanup was done after each round. A positive control reaction and a negative control reaction, both provided in the kit, were run with every batch of samples. The final libraries were assessed on an Agilent 4200 TapeStation D1000 ScreenTape, pooled by volume, and quantified by qPCR. Sequencing was performed on an Illumina NextSeq500 using a MidOutput 150-cycle cartridge, with 156 Read1 cycles, 15 Index1 cycles, and the kit custom primers. The pooled library was loaded at roughly 0.96 pM, with an approximately 21% PhiX control spiked in. The study's processing was this. Vendor-processed data were analyzed in R, and a clonotype was defined as all T cells sharing the same CDR3 nucleotide sequence. In the clone abundance analyses, frequencies were normalized to the 10,000 most abundant clones in each sample. Public T cell clones, which averaged fewer than five per sample, were removed prior to analysis. An abundance difference of at least 32-fold between compartments was the criterion for calling clonotypes tumor-enriched or baseline blood-enriched. A beta-binomial differential abundance model was used to identify clonotypes that were expanded or contracted between blood time points. Tumor-blood repertoire similarity was measured with the Baroni-Urbani and Buser coefficient, and groups were compared using two-tailed Wilcoxon tests in R. TCRdb carries this immuneACCESS record with in-frame sequences only. Its versions omit some clonotypes, under half of them owing to an unresolved V gene in the studies checked, with the rest unexplained. The D gene and trimming were derived from the DNA, and the V and J assignments and clone size from that table. The sample data list 100,000 to 150,000 clones, and around 80% of these were observed just once. Jointly, the top ten make up approximately 3% of the sample.

The time point label of this sample denotes: baseline pretreatment blood. The treatment or condition label on this specimen signifies: 15 Gy SBRT to primary tumor, nephrectomy 4 weeks later. Serial peripheral blood from radiation-treated patients was sampled at baseline, 2 weeks and 4 weeks after SBRT to track tumor-enriched clonotypes. Every patient's renal cell carcinoma showed clear cell pathology. The QIAamp DNA Blood Mini Kit (Qiagen) was used to prepare genomic DNA for TCR sequencing. The analyses included just those samples that passed every quality control check. This sample comprised blood, obtained from a patient whose treatment included radiotherapy and nephrectomy. The chain links TRBV5-8 with TRBJ1-4; a tentative D match to TRBD1 spans 5 bases. The sequence came from a woman aged 60-70 years with renal cell carcinoma. The DNA reads TGTGCCAGCAGCTTGGCCGGGGGTGAAAAACTGTTTTTT. Translated, this is CASSLAGGEKLFF.